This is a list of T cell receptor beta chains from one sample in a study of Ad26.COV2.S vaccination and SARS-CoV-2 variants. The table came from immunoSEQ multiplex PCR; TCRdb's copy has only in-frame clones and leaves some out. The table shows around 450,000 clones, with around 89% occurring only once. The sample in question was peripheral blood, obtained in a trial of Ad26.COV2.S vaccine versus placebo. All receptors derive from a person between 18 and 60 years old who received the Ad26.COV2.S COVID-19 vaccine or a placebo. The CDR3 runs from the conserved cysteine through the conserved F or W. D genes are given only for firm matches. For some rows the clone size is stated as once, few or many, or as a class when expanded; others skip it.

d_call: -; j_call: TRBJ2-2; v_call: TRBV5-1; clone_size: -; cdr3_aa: CASTYVTGATGELFF; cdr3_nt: TGCGCCAGCACCTATGTGACAGGAGCCACCGGGGAGCTGTTTTTT
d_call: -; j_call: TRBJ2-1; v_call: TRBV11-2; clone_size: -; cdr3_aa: CASSLSRGSYNEQFF; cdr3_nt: TGTGCCAGCAGCTTAAGTCGGGGCTCCTACAATGAGCAGTTCTTC
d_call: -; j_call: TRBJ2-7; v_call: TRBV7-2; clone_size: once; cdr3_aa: CASSSGGTVKYEQYF; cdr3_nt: TGTGCCAGCAGCTCAGGAGGGACAGTAAAATACGAGCAGTACTTC
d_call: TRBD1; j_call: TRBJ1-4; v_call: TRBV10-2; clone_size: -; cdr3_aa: CASSPSRQGFLFF; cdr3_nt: TGCGCCAGCAGCCCTTCAAGACAGGGTTTTCTGTTTTTT
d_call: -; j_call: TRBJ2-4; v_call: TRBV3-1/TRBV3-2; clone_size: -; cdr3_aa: CASSPSGTRGSRQYF; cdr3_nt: TGTGCCAGCAGCCCCTCAGGGACCCGAGGATCCCGTCAGTACTTC
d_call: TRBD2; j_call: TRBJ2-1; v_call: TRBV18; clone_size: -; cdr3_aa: CASSPWGGNEQFF; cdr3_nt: TGTGCCAGCTCACCATGGGGGGGAAATGAGCAGTTCTTC
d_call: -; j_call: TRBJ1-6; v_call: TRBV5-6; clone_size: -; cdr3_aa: CASSQGQLNSPLHF; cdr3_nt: TGTGCCAGCAGCCAGGGACAACTCAATTCACCCCTCCACTTT
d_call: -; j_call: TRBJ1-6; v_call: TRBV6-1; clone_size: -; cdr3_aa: CASSERAANSPLHF; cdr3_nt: TGTGCCAGCAGTGAAAGGGCGGCCAATTCACCCCTCCACTTT
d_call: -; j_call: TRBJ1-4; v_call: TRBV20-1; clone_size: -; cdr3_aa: CSASKLDEKLFF; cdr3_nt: TGCAGTGCTAGTAAGCTAGATGAAAAACTGTTTTTT
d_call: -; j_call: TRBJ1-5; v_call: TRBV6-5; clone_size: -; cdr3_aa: CASQAHNSNQPQHF; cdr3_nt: TGTGCCAGCCAGGCACACAATAGCAATCAGCCCCAGCATTTT
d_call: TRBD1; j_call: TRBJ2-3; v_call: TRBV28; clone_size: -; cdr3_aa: CASSPGTGGTDTQYF; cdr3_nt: TGTGCCAGCAGCCCTGGGACAGGGGGCACAGATACGCAGTATTTT
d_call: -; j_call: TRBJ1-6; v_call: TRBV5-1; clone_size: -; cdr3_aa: CASSLAPQGGNSPLHF; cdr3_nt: TGCGCCAGCAGCTTGGCCCCACAGGGCGGGAATTCACCCCTCCACTTT
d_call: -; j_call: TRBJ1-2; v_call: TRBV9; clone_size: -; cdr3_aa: CASTLGGARYGYTF; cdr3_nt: TGTGCCAGCACCCTAGGGGGGGCTCGGTATGGCTACACCTTC
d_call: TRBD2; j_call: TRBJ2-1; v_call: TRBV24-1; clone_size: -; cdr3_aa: CATSGPTSGSNNEQFF; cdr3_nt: TGTGCCACCAGCGGTCCTACTAGCGGGAGCAACAATGAGCAGTTCTTC
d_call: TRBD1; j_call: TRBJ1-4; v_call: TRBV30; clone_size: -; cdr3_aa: CAWDRGREKLFF; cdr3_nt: TGTGCCTGGGACAGGGGTAGGGAAAAACTGTTTTTT
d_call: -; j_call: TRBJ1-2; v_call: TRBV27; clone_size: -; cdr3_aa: CASSFRYMLSRTWHGYTF; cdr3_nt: TGTGCCAGCAGTTTTCGATACATGCTCAGTCGGACCTGGCATGGCTACACCTTC
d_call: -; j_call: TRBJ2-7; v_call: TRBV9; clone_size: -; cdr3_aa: CASSVRRRISYEQYF; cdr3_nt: TGTGCCAGCAGCGTACGCAGGCGCATCTCCTACGAGCAGTACTTC
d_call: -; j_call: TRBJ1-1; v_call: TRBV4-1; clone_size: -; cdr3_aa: CASSPSQGMNTEAFF; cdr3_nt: TGCGCCAGCAGCCCGTCCCAGGGCATGAACACTGAAGCTTTCTTT
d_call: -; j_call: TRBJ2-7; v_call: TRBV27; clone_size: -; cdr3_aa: CASSLLPHPSYEQYF; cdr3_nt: TGTGCCAGCAGTTTGTTACCACATCCCTCCTACGAGCAGTACTTC
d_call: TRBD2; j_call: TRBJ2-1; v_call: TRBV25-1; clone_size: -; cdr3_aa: CASSGEAGGLSEQFF; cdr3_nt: TGTGCCAGCAGTGGGGAAGCGGGAGGGTTAAGTGAGCAGTTCTTC
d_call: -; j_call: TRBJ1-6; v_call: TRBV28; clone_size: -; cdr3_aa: CASSTQGSGDSPLHF; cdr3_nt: TGTGCCAGCAGTACACAGGGAAGCGGCGATTCACCCCTCCACTTT
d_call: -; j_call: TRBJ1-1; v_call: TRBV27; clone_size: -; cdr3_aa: CASKSQLGEGGPEAFF; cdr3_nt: TGTGCCAGCAAAAGCCAGCTTGGTGAAGGTGGCCCTGAAGCTTTCTTT
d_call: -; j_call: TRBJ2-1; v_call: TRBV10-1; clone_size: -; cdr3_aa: CASSLAGAGEQFF; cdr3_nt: TGCGCCAGCAGTTTAGCAGGGGCAGGGGAGCAGTTCTTC
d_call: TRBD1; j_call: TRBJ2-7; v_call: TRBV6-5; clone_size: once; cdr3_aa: CASSYKDRGDYEQYF; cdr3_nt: TGTGCCAGCAGTTACAAAGACAGGGGGGATTACGAGCAGTACTTC
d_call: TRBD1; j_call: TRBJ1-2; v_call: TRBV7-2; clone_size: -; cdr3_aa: CASSSDRDRVYGYTF; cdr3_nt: TGTGCCAGCAGCTCCGACCGGGACAGGGTTTATGGCTACACCTTC
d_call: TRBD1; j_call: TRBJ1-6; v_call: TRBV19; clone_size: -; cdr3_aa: CASSIKGTGLNSPLHF; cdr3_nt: TGTGCCAGTAGTATAAAGGGGACAGGGTTGAATTCACCCCTCCACTTT
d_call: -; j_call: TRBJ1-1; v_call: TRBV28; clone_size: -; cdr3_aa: CASSPARGAEAEAFF; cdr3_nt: TGTGCCAGCAGCCCTGCGCGGGGGGCAGAGGCTGAAGCTTTCTTT
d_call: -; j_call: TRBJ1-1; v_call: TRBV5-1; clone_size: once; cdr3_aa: CASSLGAGGGYTEAFF; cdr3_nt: TGCGCCAGCAGCTTGGGGGCCGGTGGCGGGTACACTGAAGCTTTCTTT
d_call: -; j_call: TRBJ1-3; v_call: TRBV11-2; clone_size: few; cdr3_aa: CASSLDAGNTIYF; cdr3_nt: TGTGCCAGCAGCTTAGATGCTGGAAACACCATATATTTT
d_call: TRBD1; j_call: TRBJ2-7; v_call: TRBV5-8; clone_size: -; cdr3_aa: CASRYRGLPSYEQYF; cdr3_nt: TGTGCCAGCAGATACAGGGGATTGCCCTCCTACGAGCAGTACTTC
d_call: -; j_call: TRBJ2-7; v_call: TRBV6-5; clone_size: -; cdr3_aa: CASSRSEEYEQYF; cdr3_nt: TGTGCCAGCAGCCGGTCAGAGGAGTACGAGCAGTACTTC
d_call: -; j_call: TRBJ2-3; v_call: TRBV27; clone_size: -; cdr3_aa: CASRPAASGGDTQYF; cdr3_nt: TGTGCCAGCAGACCGGCGGCTTCTGGTGGCGATACGCAGTATTTT
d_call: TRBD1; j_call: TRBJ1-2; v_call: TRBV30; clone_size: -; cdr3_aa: CAWSITGAGYGYTF; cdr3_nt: TGTGCCTGGAGCATAACAGGGGCGGGCTATGGCTACACCTTC
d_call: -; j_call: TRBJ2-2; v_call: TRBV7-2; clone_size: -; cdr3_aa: CASPSGARRNTGELFF; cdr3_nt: TGTGCCAGCCCTAGTGGGGCGAGAAGGAACACCGGGGAGCTGTTTTTT
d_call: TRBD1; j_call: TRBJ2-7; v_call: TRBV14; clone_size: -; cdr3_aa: CASSQVWGTGSSGEQYF; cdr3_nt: TGTGCCAGCAGCCAAGTTTGGGGGACAGGATCGTCTGGCGAGCAGTACTTC
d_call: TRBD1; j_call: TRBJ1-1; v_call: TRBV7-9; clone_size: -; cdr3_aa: CASSFQEKTGFMNTEAFF; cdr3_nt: TGTGCCAGCAGCTTCCAAGAAAAGACAGGGTTTATGAACACTGAAGCTTTCTTT
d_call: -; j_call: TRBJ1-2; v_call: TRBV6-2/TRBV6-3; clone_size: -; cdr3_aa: CASSYKPREPYGYTF; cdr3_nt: TGTGCCAGCAGTTACAAGCCCCGGGAGCCCTATGGCTACACCTTC
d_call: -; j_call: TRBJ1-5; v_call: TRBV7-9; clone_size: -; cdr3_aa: CASSYGVAGDQPQHF; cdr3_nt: TGTGCCAGCAGCTACGGGGTGGCGGGGGACCAGCCCCAGCATTTT
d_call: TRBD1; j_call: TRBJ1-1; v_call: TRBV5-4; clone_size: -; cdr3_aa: CASSRTGQGNTEAFF; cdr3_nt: TGTGCCAGCAGCCGTACGGGACAGGGGAACACTGAAGCTTTCTTT
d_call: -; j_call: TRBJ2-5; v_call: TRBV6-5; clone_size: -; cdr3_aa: CASRKKTYAQETQYF; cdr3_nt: TGTGCCAGCAGGAAAAAGACATATGCACAAGAGACCCAGTACTTC
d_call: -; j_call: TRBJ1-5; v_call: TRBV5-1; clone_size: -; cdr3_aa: CASSLAEGLQPQHF; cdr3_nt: TGCGCCAGCAGCTTGGCGGAGGGTCTACAGCCCCAGCATTTT
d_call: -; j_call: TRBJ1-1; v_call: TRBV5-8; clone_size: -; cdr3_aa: CASSLVLSRMNTEAFF; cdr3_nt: TGTGCCAGCAGCTTGGTTCTGAGCAGAATGAACACTGAAGCTTTCTTT
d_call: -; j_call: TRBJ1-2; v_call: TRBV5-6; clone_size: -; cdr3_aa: CASSYKHYGYTF; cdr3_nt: TGTGCCAGCAGCTATAAACACTATGGCTACACCTTC
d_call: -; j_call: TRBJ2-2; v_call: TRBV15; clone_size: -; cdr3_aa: CATSREGQSGELFF; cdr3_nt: TGTGCCACCAGCAGAGAAGGGCAATCCGGGGAGCTGTTTTTT